This T cell receptor beta chain was found in a study of control samples from healthy donors and cancer patients. With V trimmed by 0 bases and J by 4 bases, 5 bases remained unmatched. The CDR3 consists of 15 residues. Per the germline V gene, CDR1 is SGHTA and CDR2 is FQGTGA. Using immunoSEQ multiplex PCR, the repertoire was profiled, and TCRdb retains in-frame clones only, with some absent. The table records 100,000 to 150,000 clones, approximately 90% of them present only once. The clonotype originates from a man aged 45-60 years in good health. The rearrangement uses TRBV7-3 and TRBJ1-2; TRBD1 agrees at 7 bases. The sample consisted of blood. This CDR3 reads CASSLTGRDSYGYTF. CDR3 coding DNA: TGTGCCAGCAGCTTAACGGGACGGGACAGCTATGGCTACACCTTC.